This T cell receptor (beta chain) was captured by sequencing in a study of T cell changes during pregnancy in multiple sclerosis. The data were produced by immunoSEQ multiplex PCR, yet TCRdb's version contains in-frame clones alone and is incomplete. The table includes under 45,000 clones, 89% detected once. The length of the CDR3 is 16 residues. CDR1 and CDR2 from the germline V gene are SGHTA and FQGNSA. Trimming cost V 2 bases and J 2 bases, with 12 bases left between them. Sequencing was performed on CD4+ T cells from peripheral blood mononuclear cells, taken in the first trimester of pregnancy. The rearrangement uses TRBV7-2 and TRBJ2-2; possibly TRBD1 for D (6 bases). The clonotype originates from a female donor with multiple sclerosis, enrolled in a pregnancy study. The CDR3 protein is CASSLSRQVNTGELFF. CDR3 DNA: TGTGCCAGCAGCTTAAGCCGACAGGTCAACACCGGGGAGCTGTTTTTT.